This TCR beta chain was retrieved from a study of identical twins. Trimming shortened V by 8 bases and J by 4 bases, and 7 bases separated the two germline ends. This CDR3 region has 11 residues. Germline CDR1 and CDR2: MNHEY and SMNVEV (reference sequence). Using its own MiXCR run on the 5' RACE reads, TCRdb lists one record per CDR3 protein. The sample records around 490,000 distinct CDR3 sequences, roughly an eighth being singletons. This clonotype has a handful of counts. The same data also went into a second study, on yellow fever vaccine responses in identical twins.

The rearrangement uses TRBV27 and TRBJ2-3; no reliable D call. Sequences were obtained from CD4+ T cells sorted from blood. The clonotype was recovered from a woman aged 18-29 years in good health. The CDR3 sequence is CASATADTQYF. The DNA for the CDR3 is TGTGCCAGCGCCACCGCAGATACGCAGTATTTT.